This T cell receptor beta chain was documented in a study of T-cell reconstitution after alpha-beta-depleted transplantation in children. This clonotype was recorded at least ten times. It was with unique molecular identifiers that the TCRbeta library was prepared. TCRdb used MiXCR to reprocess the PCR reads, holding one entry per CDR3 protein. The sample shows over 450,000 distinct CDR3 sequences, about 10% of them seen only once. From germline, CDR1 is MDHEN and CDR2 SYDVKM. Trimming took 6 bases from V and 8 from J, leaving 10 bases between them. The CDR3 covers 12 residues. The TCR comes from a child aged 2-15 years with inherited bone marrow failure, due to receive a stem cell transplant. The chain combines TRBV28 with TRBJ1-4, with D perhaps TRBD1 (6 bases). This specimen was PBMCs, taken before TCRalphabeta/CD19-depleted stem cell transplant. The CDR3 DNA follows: TGTGCCAGCAGGGAGAGGGGGGAAAAACTGTTTTTT. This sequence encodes CASRERGEKLFF.